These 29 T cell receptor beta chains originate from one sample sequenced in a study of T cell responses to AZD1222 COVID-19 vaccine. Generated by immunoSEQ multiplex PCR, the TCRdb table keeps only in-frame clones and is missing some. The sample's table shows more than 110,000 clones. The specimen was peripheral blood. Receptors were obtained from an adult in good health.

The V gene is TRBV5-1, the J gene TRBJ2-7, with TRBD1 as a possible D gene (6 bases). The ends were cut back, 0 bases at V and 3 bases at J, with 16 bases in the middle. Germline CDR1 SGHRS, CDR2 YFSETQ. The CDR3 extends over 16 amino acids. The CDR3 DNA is TGCGCCAGCAGCTTGGAGCCGACGGGACACCTCTACGAGCAGTACTTC. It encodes CASSLEPTGHLYEQYF.

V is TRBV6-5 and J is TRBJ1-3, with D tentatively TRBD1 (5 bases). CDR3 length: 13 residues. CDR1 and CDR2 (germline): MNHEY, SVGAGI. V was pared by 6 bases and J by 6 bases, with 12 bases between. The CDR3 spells CASRVVGTNTIYF. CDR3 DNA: TGTGCCAGCAGGGTTGTAGGGACAAACACCATATATTTT.

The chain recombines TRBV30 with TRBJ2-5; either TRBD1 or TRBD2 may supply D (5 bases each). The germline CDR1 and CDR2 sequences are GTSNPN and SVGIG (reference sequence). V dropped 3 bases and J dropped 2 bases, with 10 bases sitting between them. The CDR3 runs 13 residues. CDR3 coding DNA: TGTGCCTGGAGGGTGGGGGTACAAGAGACCCAGTACTTC. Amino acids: CAWRVGVQETQYF.

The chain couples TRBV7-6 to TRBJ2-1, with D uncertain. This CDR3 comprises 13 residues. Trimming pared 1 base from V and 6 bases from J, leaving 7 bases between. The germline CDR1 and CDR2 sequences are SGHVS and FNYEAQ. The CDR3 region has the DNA TGTGCCAGCAGCTTAGTGGCTAGCAATGAGCAGTTCTTC. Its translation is CASSLVASNEQFF.

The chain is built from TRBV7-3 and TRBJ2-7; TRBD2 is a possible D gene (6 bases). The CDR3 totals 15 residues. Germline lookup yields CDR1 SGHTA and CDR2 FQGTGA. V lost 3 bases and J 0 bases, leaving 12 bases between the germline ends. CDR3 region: CASSLSRGSSYEQYF. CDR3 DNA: TGTGCCAGCAGCTTGTCCCGGGGGAGCTCCTACGAGCAGTACTTC.

CDR3 residues: CASSYAPDSSPLHF. DNA for the CDR3: TGTGCCAGCAGCTACGCCCCCGACAGCTCACCCCTCCACTTT. The chain couples TRBV7-8 to TRBJ1-6; D is perhaps TRBD1 (5 bases). Deletions cut 4 bases from V and 10 bases from J, with 14 bases between. The CDR3 has 14 amino acids. Germline lookup yields CDR1 SGHVS and CDR2 FQNEAQ.

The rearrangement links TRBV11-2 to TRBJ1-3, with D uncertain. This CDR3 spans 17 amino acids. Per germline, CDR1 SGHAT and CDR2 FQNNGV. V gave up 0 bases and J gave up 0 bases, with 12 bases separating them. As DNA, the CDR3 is TGTGCCAGCAGCTTAGATACGTCGGATGCCTCTGGAAACACCATATATTTT. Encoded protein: CASSLDTSDASGNTIYF. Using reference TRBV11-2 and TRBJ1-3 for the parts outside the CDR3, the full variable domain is EAGVAQSPRYKIIEKRQSVAFWCNPISGHATLYWYQQILGQGPKLLIQFQNNGVVDDSQLPKDRFSAERLKGVDSTLKIQPAKLEDSAVYLCASSLDTSDASGNTIYFGEGSWLTVV.

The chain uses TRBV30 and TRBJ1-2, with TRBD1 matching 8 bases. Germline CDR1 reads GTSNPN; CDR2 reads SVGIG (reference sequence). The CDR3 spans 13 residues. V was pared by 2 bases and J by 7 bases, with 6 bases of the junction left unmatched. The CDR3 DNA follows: TGTGCCTGGAGTCCCGGTACAGGGGGTGGCTACACCTTC. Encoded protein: CAWSPGTGGGYTF.

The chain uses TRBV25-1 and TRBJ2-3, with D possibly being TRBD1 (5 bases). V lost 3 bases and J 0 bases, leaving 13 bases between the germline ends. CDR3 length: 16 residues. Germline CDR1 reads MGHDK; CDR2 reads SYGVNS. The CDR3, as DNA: TGTGCCAGCAGTGATCCTGCGGCAGGGAGCACAGATACGCAGTATTTT. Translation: CASSDPAAGSTDTQYF.

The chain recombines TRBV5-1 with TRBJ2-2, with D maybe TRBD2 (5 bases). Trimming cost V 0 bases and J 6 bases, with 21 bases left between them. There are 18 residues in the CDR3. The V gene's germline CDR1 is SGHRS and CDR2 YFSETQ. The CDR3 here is CASSLGAGLRSAAGELFF. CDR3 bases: TGCGCCAGCAGCTTGGGGGCGGGCCTGCGTAGTGCGGCCGGGGAGCTGTTTTTT.

The DNA for the CDR3 is TGTGCCAGCAGTACCCCCGCAACCTACGAGCAGTACTTC. Translation: CASSTPATYEQYF. The J gene is TRBJ2-7, the V gene TRBV28, with D unresolved. Looked up from germline, CDR1 is MDHEN and CDR2 is SYDVKM. The CDR3 sequence is 13 residues long. V lost 5 bases and J 2 bases, leaving 10 bases between the germline ends.

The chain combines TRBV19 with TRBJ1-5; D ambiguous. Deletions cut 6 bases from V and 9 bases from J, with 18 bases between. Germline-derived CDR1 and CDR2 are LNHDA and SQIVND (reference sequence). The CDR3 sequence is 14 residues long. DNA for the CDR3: TGTGCCAGTAGGACACCGGGCCTTCTGTCGCCCCAGCATTTT. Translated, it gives CASRTPGLLSPQHF.

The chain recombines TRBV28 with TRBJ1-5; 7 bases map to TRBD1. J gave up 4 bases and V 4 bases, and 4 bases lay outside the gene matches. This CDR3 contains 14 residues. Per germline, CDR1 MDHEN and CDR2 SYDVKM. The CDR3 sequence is CASSSGQPNQPQHF. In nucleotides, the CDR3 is TGTGCCAGCAGTTCGGGACAGCCGAATCAGCCCCAGCATTTT.

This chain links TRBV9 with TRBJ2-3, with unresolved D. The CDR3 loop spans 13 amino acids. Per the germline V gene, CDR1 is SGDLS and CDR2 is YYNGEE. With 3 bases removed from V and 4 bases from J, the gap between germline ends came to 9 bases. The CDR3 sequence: CASSGLAADTQYF. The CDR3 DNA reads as TGTGCCAGCAGCGGCTTAGCAGCAGATACGCAGTATTTT.

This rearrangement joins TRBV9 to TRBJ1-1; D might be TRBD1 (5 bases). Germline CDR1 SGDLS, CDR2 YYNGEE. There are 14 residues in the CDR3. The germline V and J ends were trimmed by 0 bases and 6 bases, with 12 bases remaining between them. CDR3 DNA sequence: TGTGCCAGCAGCGTAGCATCCCAGGGCGCTGAAGCTTTCTTT. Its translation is CASSVASQGAEAFF.

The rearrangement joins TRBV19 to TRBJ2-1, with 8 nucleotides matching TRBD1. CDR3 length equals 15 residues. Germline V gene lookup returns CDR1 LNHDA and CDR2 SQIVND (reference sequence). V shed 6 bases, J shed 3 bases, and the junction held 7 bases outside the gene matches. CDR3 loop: CASRRTGWDYNEQFF. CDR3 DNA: TGTGCCAGTAGGCGGACAGGGTGGGACTACAATGAGCAGTTCTTC.

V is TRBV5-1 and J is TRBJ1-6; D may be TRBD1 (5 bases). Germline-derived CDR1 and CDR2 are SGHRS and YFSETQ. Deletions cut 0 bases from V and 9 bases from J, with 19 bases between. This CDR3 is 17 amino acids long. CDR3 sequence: CASSLDLMRTRASPLHF. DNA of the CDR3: TGCGCCAGCAGCTTGGATCTTATGCGGACAAGAGCTTCACCCCTCCACTTT.

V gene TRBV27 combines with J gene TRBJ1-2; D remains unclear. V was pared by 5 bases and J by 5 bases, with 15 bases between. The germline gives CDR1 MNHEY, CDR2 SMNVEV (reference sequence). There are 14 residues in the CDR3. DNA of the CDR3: TGTGCCAGCAGTGCTACAGTCCCCGGGTATGGCTACACCTTC. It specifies CASSATVPGYGYTF.

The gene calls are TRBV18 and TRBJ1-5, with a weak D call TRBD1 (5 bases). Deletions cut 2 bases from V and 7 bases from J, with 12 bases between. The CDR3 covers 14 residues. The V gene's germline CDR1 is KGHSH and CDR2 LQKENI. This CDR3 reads CASSPVGVRQPQHF. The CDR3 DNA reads TGTGCCAGCTCACCAGTGGGGGTAAGGCAGCCCCAGCATTTT.

This CDR3 reads CASSQDTGTSSNQPQHF. The CDR3 region has the DNA TGCGCCAGCAGCCAAGATACAGGAACTTCTAGCAATCAGCCCCAGCATTTT. This chain connects TRBV4-1 to TRBJ1-5, with D tentatively TRBD1 (5 bases). CDR3 length: 17 amino acids. V was trimmed by 0 bases and J by 0 bases, leaving 12 bases between them. CDR1 and CDR2 from the germline V gene are MGHRA and YSYEKL.

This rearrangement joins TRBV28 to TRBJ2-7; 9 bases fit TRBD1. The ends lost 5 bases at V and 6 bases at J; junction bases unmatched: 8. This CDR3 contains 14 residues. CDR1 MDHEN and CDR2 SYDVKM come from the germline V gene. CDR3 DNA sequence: TGTGCCAGCAGTACACGGGACAGGGAGGGCGAGCAGTACTTC. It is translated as CASSTRDREGEQYF.

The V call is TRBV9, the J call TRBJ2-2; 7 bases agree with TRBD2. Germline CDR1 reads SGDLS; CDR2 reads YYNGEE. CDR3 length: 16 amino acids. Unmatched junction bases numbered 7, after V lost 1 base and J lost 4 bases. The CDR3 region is CASSVRAGRSTGELFF. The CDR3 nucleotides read TGTGCCAGCAGCGTAAGGGCCGGGAGGAGCACCGGGGAGCTGTTTTTT.

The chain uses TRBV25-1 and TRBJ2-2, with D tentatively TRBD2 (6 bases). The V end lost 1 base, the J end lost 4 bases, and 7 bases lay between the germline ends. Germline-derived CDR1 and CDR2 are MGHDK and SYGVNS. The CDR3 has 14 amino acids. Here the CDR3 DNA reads TGTGCCAGCAGTGAATGGGGAGGCACCGGGGAGCTGTTTTTT. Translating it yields CASSEWGGTGELFF.

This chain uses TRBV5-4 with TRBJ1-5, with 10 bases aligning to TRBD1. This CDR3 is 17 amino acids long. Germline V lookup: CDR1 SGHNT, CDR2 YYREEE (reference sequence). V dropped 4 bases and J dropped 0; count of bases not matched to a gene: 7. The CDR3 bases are TGTGCCAGCAGCGTCGGGACAGGGGTGGGTAGCAATCAGCCCCAGCATTTT. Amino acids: CASSVGTGVGSNQPQHF.

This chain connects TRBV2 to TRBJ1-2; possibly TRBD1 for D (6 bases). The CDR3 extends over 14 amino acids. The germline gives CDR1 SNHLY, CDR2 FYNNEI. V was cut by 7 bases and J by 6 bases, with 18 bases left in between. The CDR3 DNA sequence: TGTGCCAGCACGAGGACAGAATCGGGGCATGGCTACACCTTC. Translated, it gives CASTRTESGHGYTF. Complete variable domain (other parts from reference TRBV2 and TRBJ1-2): EPEVTQTPSHQVTQMGQEVILRCVPISNHLYFYWYRQILGQKVEFLVSFYNNEISEKSEIFDDQFSVERPDGSNFTLKIRSTKLEDSAMYFCASTRTESGHGYTFGSGTRLTVV.

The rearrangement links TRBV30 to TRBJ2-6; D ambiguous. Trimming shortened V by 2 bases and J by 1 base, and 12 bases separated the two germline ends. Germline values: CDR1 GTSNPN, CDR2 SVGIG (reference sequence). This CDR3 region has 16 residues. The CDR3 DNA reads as TGTGCCTGGAGTACCTCAAAGGTGTCTGGGGCCAACGTCCTGACTTTC. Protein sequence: CAWSTSKVSGANVLTF.

This CDR3 is CASSQGTAGANVLTF. The CDR3 DNA is TGCGCCAGCAGCCAAGGGACAGCAGGGGCCAACGTCCTGACTTTC. The V and J genes are TRBV4-3 and TRBJ2-6, with TRBD1 as a possible D gene (6 bases). Germline V CDR1 and CDR2: LGHNA, YSLEER. This CDR3 spans 15 amino acids. The germline V and J ends were trimmed by 1 base and 4 bases, with 8 bases remaining between them.

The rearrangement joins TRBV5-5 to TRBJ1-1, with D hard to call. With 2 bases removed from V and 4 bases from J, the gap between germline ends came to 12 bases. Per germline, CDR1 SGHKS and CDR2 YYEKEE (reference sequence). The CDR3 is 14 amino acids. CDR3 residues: CASSFRAASTEAFF. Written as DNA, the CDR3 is TGTGCCAGCAGCTTTAGGGCGGCGAGCACTGAAGCTTTCTTT.

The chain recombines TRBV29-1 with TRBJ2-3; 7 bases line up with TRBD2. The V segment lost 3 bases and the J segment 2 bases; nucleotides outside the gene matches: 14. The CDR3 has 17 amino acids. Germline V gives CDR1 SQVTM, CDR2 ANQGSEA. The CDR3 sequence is CSVDRPSGATFTDTQYF. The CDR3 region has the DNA TGCAGCGTTGACCGGCCAAGCGGGGCCACCTTCACAGATACGCAGTATTTT.